This TCR beta chain derives from a study of post-analysis software for immune sequencing data. Study as a whole: The cohort encompassed relapsing-remitting, secondary progressive and progressive-relapsing multiple sclerosis disease courses. Findings and limits, study-wide: The five TRBV segments detected at higher frequency in patients than in controls included TRBV5-6, TRBV5-1 and TRBV20-1.

Unique molecular identifiers had been added to the TCR beta cDNA libraries. TCRdb analysed the PCR reads with MiXCR anew, one entry per CDR3 protein. The data show about 180,000 distinct CDR3 sequences, 30% seen once. V was clipped by 5 bases and J by 2 bases, with 11 bases between them. Germline loops: CDR1 SQVTM, CDR2 ANQGSEA. The CDR3 is 13 residues long. Points on this clonotype: Its matching antigen is unknown. A much larger clonotype is one base distant, so this may be a read error.

J is TRBJ2-3 and V is TRBV29-1; the D gene could be TRBD1 or TRBD2 (5 bases each). The material sequenced was blood. This receptor was obtained from a girl between 5 and 17 years old with multiple sclerosis. The CDR3 region is CSVRGRATDTQYF. DNA for the CDR3: TGCAGCGTTCGGGGACGGGCCACAGATACGCAGTATTTT.